These T cell receptor beta chains were read from a single sample in a study of regulatory and conventional T cells in RAG deficiency. Only in-frame clones appear in the TCRdb table, and some are missing; sequencing was by immunoSEQ multiplex PCR. Of some 30,000 clones in the sample, about 96% are singletons; the top ten hold approximately 0.35%. This sample also appeared in a second study, on regulatory T cells.

Sequences were obtained from CD25- CD4+ T cells sorted from blood. Receptors were obtained from a human donor in good health. The CDR3 runs from the conserved cysteine through the conserved F or W. Each record gives: J gene, V gene, clone size, D gene, CDR3 protein, CDR3 DNA. The D gene is left open where the match is weak. Clone sizes are given selectively: once, few, many, or a class where the clone is expanded.

>TRBJ1-3|TRBV5-1|.|TRBD1
CASTHEPGQGGNTIYF
TGCGCCAGCACCCATGAACCCGGACAGGGAGGAAACACCATATATTTT
>TRBJ2-7|TRBV6-5|.|TRBD1
CASTTTGQGFYEQYF
TGTGCCAGCACCACGACGGGACAGGGGTTCTACGAGCAGTACTTC
>TRBJ2-7|TRBV5-1|once|TRBD1
CASSLGGTGGSYEQYF
TGCGCCAGCAGCTTGGGTGGGACAGGGGGTTCCTACGAGCAGTACTTC
>TRBJ1-3|TRBV7-2|few|.
CASSLVGGLSGNTIYF
TGTGCCAGCAGCTTAGTGGGAGGTCTCTCTGGAAACACCATATATTTT
>TRBJ1-2|TRBV18|.|.
CASSPRGSHYGYTF
TGTGCCAGCTCACCACGAGGGAGCCACTATGGCTACACCTTC
>TRBJ2-1|TRBV7-3|once|.
CASSLTGDRYNEQFF
TGTGCCAGCAGCTTAACCGGAGACAGGTATAATGAGCAGTTCTTC
>TRBJ1-1|TRBV7-9|once|TRBD1
CASSFSPGGQKILNTEAFF
TGTGCCAGCAGCTTCTCCCCTGGGGGACAGAAGATTCTGAACACTGAAGCTTTCTTT
>TRBJ2-2|TRBV14|once|.
CASRDGSRPGELFF
TGTGCCAGCAGGGACGGGAGTAGGCCCGGGGAGCTGTTTTTT
>TRBJ1-5|TRBV2|.|TRBD1
CASSEGQGAEDQPQHF
TGTGCCAGCAGTGAAGGACAGGGGGCTGAGGATCAGCCCCAGCATTTT
>TRBJ1-6|TRBV30|once|.
CAWMGQSNSPLHF
TGTGCCTGGATGGGGCAGTCGAATTCACCCCTCCACTTT
>TRBJ2-1|TRBV4-2|once|.
CASSQDETGSYNEQFF
TGTGCCAGCAGCCAAGATGAAACTGGCTCCTACAATGAGCAGTTCTTC
>TRBJ2-1|TRBV5-1|.|.
CASSLETFSYNEQFF
TGCGCCAGCAGCTTGGAGACATTCTCCTACAATGAGCAGTTCTTC
>TRBJ2-4|TRBV19|.|TRBD1
CASSPQRTGRMAGPFKGIQYF
TGTGCCAGTAGTCCTCAACGGACAGGGAGGATGGCCGGTCCTTTTAAAGGGATTCAGTACTTC
>TRBJ1-6|TRBV30|.|.
CASQGEATSPLHF
TGTGCCTCCCAAGGGGAGGCAACTTCACCCCTCCACTTT
>TRBJ2-4|TRBV10-1|.|.
CASSESTSRGIQYF
TGCGCCAGCAGTGAGTCGACCAGTCGCGGCATTCAGTACTTC
>TRBJ2-7|TRBV30|.|TRBD1
CAWNPSGTGIFYEQYF
TGTGCCTGGAACCCATCCGGGACAGGGATTTTCTACGAGCAGTACTTC
>TRBJ1-3|TRBV6-1|.|.
CASSDKGIYGNTIYF
TGTGCCAGCAGTGATAAGGGGATTTACGGAAACACCATATATTTT